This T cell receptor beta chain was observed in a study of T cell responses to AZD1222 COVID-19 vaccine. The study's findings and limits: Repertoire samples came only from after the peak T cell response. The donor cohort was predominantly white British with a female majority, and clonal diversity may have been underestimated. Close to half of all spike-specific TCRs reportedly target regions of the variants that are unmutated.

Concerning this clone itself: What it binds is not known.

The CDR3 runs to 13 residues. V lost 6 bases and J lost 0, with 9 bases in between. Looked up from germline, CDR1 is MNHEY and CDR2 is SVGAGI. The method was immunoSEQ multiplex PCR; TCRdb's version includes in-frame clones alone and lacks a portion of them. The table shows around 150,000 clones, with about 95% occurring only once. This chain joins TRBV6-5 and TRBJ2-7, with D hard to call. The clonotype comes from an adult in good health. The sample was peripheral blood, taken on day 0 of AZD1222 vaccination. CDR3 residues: CASRGLNSYEQYF. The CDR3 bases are TGTGCCAGCAGGGGCCTAAACTCCTACGAGCAGTACTTC.